This TCR beta chain derives from a study of blood T cell repertoires in COVID-19. Whole-study context: T cells, B-cell-depleted T cells, or PBMCs supplied cDNA or gDNA.

The V and J ends lost 9 bases and 6 bases respectively, with 17 bases between them. The CDR3 spans 14 residues. Germline CDR1 KGHDR, CDR2 SFDVKD. In its sample, this clone was seen once. In the authors' workflow: Reference gene primers were amplified, and this amplification served to estimate nucleated cell counts. Here immunoSEQ multiplex PCR was the method, and the copy in TCRdb shows in-frame clones only, minus some. V and J calls and clone size are given by that table; D and trimming were obtained from the DNA. The repertoire holds 310,000 or so clones, with roughly 89% as singletons. This clonotype was obtained from a woman aged 40 to 50 who had recovered from COVID-19. What was sequenced was PBMCs or T cells enriched from blood (not recorded which). The V and J genes are TRBV24-1 and TRBJ2-1, with D possibly matching TRBD1 (6 bases). The CDR3 bases are TGTGCCACCGCCCGGGACAATTCTATCAATGAGCAGTTCTTC. Encoded protein: CATARDNSINEQFF.